This T cell receptor beta chain is drawn from a study of cytotoxic CD8 clonotypes in ibrutinib-treated CLL. Looking at the study overall: Among the patients, ten to eleven presented as relapsed/refractory and 15 as treatment-naive; around 18 showed unmutated IGHV.

In germline, CDR1 is LGHNT, CDR2 FRNRAP. Trimming stripped 2 bases from V and 5 bases from J, with 10 bases between. This CDR3 is 14 amino acids long. TCRdb's copy holds only in-frame clones and misses some; the assay was immunoSEQ multiplex PCR. The sample has approximately 300,000 clones, roughly 79% seen once. The sequence derives from a human donor with chronic lymphocytic leukemia. The material sequenced was PBMCs, taken before ibrutinib treatment. The rearrangement uses TRBV12-5 and TRBJ2-1; the D gene could be TRBD1 or TRBD2 (5 bases each). The CDR3 DNA sequence: TGTGCTAGTGGTTTGCGGGGCCGGGACAATGAGCAGTTCTTC. It translates to CASGLRGRDNEQFF.